This TCR beta chain appears in the sequencing data of a study of blood T cell repertoires in COVID-19. Study background: Whether acute or convalescent, the COVID-19 samples came from the United States, Italy and Spain. PBMCs, B-cell-depleted T cells, or T cells were the source of the cDNA or gDNA that made up the material.

Original processing methods: Amplification from reference gene primers served as the basis for estimated nucleated cell counts. This table comes from immunoSEQ multiplex PCR, and its TCRdb copy is limited to in-frame clones, with some not included. That table gives V, J and clone size, and the DNA gave D and trimming. Among fewer than 250,000 clones listed, almost 85% were seen once. This clonotype was sampled from a woman between 40 and 50 years old with acute or convalescent COVID-19. The source material was peripheral blood.

The CDR3 region is CASSQVGLVGGRDTQYF. In nucleotides, the CDR3 is TGCGCCAGCAGCCAAGTGGGACTAGTAGGGGGCCGGGATACGCAGTATTTT. J is TRBJ2-3 and V is TRBV4-1; tentative D call: TRBD2 (8 bases). The germline V gene has CDR1 MGHRA and CDR2 YSYEKL. V was shortened by 1 base and J by 6 bases, with 20 bases between the two germline ends. There are 17 residues in the CDR3.